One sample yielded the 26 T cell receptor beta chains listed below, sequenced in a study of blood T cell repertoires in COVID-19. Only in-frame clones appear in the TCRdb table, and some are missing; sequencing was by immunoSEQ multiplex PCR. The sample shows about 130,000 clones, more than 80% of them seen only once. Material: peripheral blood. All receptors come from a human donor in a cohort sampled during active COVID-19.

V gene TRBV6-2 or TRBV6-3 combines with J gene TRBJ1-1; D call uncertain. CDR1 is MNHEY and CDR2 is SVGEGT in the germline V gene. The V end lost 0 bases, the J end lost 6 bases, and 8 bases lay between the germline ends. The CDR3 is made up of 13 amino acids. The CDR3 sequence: CASSYSMRSEAFF. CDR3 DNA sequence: TGTGCCAGCAGTTACTCAATGAGGTCTGAAGCTTTCTTT.

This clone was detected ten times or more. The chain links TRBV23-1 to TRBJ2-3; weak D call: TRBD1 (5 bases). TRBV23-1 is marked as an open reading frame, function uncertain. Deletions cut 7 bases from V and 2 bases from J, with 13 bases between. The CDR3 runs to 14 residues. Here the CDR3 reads CASNHRTYTDTQYF. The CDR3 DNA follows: TGCGCCAGCAACCACAGGACATACACAGATACGCAGTATTTT.

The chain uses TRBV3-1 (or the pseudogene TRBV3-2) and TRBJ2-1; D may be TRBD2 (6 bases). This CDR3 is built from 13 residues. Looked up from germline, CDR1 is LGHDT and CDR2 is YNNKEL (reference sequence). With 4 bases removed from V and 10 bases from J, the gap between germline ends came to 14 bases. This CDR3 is CASSRPAGWEQFF. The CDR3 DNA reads TGTGCCAGCAGCCGACCCGCGGGGTGGGAGCAGTTCTTC.

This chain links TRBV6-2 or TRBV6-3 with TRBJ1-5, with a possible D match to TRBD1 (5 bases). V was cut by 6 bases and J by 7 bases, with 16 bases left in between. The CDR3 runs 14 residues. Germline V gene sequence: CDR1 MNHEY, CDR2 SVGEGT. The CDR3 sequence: CASSPRGLQQPQHF. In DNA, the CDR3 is TGTGCCAGCAGCCCTAGGGGACTCCAACAGCCCCAGCATTTT.

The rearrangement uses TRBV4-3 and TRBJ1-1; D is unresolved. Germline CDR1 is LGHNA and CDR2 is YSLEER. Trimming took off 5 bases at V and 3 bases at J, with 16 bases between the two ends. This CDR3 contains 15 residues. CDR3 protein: CASSRELSGYTEAFF. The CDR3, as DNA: TGCGCCAGCAGCAGAGAACTTTCCGGGTACACTGAAGCTTTCTTT.

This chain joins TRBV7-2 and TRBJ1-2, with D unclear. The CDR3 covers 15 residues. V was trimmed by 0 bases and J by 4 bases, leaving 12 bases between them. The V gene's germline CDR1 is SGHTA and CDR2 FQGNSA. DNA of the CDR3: TGTGCCAGCAGCTTAGCGATGGCCGCGGGCTATGGCTACACCTTC. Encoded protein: CASSLAMAAGYGYTF.

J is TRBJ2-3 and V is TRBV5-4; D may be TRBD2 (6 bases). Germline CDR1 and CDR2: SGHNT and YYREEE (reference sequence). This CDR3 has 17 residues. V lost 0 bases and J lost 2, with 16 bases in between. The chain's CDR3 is CASSLAGTPGDTDTQYF. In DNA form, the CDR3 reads TGTGCCAGCAGCTTGGCAGGGACTCCCGGGGACACAGATACGCAGTATTTT.

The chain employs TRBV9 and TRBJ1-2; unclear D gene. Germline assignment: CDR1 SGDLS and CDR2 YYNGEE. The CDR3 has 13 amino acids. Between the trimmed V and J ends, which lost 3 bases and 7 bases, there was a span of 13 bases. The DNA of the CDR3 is TGTGCCAGCAGCGCTGGGGAGTTCCGTGGCTACACCTTC. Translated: CASSAGEFRGYTF.

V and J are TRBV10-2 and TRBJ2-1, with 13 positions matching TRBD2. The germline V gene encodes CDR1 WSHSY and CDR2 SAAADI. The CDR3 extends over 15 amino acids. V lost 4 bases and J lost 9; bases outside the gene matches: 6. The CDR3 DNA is TGCGCCAGCAGTGTAAGGGGACTAGCGGGAACTGAGCAGTTCTTC. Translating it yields CASSVRGLAGTEQFF.

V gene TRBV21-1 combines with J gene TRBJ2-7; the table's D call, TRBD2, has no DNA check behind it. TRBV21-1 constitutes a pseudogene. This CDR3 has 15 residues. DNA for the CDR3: TGTGCCAGCAGCAAAATCCCAGCGGCTACGGGGGAGCAGTACTTC. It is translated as CASSKIPAATGEQYF.

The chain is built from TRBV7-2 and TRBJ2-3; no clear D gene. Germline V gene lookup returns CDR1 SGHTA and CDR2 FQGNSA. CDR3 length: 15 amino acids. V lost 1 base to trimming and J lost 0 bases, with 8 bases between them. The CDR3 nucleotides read TGTGCCAGCAGCTTAGTAGCAAAGAGCACAGATACGCAGTATTTT. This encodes CASSLVAKSTDTQYF.

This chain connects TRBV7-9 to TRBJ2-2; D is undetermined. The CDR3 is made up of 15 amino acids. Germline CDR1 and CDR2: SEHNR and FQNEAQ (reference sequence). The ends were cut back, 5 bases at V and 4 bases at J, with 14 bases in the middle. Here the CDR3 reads CASSPGRSVTGELFF. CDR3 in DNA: TGTGCCAGCAGCCCCGGTCGGAGTGTCACCGGGGAGCTGTTTTTT.

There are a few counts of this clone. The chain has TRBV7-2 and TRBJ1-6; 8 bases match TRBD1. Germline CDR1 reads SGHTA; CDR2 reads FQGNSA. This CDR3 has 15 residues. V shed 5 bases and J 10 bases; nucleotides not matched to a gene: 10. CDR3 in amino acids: CASSLLARGLSPLHF. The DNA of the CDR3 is TGTGCCAGCAGCCTCTTGGCCAGGGGGCTCTCACCCCTCCACTTT. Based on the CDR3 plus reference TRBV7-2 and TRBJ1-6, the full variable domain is GAGVSQSPSNKVTEKGKDVELRCDPISGHTALYWYRQSLGQGLEFLIYFQGNSAPDKSGLPSDRFSAERTGGSVSTLTIQRTQQEDSAVYLCASSLLARGLSPLHFGNGTRLTVT.

CDR3 nucleotide sequence: TGTGCCAGTAGTATAGATCTGGGGCAGTCGGCCCTCCACTTT. Residues: CASSIDLGQSALHF. The gene calls are TRBV19 and TRBJ1-6; D might be TRBD1 (5 bases). The CDR3 spans 14 residues. V lost 0 bases, J lost 14 bases, and 14 bases lay in between. CDR1 and CDR2 (germline): LNHDA, SQIVND (reference sequence).

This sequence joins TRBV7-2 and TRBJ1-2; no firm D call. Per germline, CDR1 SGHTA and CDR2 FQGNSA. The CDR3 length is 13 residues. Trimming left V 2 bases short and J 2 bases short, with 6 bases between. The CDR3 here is CASSLYSNYGYTF. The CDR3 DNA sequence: TGTGCCAGCAGCTTATACAGCAACTATGGCTACACCTTC.

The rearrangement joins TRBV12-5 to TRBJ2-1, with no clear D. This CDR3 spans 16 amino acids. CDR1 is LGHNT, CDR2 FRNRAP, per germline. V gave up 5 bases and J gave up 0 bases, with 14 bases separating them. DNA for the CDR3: TGTGCTAGTGGTACCTTCGGTCACAGCTCCTACAATGAGCAGTTCTTC. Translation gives CASGTFGHSSYNEQFF. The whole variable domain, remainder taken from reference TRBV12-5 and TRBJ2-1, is DARVTQTPRHKVTEMGQEVTMRCQPILGHNTVFWYRQTMMQGLELLAYFRNRAPLDDSGMPKDRFSAEMPDATLATLKIQPSEPRDSAVYFCASGTFGHSSYNEQFFGPGTRLTVL.

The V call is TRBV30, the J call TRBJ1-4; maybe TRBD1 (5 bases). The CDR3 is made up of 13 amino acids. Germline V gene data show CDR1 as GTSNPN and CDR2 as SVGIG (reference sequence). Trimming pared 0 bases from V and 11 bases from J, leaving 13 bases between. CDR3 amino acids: CAWSVLDRGKLFF. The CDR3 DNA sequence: TGTGCCTGGAGTGTATTAGATCGGGGGAAACTGTTTTTT.

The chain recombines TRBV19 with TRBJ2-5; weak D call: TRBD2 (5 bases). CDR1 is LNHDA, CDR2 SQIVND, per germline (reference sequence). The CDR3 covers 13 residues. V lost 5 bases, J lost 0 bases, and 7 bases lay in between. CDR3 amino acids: CASSRRNQETQYF. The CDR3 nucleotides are TGTGCCAGTAGTCGGAGGAACCAAGAGACCCAGTACTTC.

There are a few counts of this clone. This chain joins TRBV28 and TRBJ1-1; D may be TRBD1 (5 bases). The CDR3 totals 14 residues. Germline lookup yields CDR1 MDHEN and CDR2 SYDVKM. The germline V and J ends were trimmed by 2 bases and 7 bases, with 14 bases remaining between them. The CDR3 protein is CASSLPHGHSEAFF. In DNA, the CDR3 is TGTGCCAGCAGTTTACCCCATGGACATAGTGAAGCTTTCTTT. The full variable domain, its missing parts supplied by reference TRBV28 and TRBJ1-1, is DVKVTQSSRYLVKRTGEKVFLECVQDMDHENMFWYRQDPGLGLRLIYFSYDVKMKEKGDIPEGYSVSREKKERFSLILESASTNQTSMYLCASSLPHGHSEAFFGQGTRLTVV.

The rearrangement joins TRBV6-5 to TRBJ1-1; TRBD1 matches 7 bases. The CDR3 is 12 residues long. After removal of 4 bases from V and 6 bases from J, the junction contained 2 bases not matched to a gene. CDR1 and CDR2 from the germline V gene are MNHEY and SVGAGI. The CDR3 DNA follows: TGTGCCAGCAGTTTCGACAGGGCTGAAGCTTTCTTT. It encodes CASSFDRAEAFF.

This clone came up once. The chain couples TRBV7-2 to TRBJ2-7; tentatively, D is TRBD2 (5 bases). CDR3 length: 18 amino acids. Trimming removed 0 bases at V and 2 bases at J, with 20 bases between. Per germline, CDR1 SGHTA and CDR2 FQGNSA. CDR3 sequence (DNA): TGTGCCAGCAGCTTAGCGCGGGCTCGAAGGAGTGTTCCCTACGAGCAGTACTTC. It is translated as CASSLARARRSVPYEQYF.

DNA for the CDR3: TGTGCCAGCGCACAGGGGGCCAACACTGAAGCTTTCTTT. It is translated as CASAQGANTEAFF. The gene calls are TRBV18 and TRBJ1-1; 9 nucleotides align to TRBD1. The CDR3 has 13 residues. CDR1 and CDR2 from the germline V gene are KGHSH and LQKENI. J lost 2 bases, V lost 8 bases, and 3 bases had no gene match.

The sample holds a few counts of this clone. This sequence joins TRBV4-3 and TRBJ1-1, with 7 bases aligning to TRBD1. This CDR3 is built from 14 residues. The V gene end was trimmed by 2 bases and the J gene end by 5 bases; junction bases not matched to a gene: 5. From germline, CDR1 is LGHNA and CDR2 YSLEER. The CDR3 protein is CASSQTTGRTEAFF. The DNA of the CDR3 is TGCGCCAGCAGCCAAACGACAGGGCGAACTGAAGCTTTCTTT.

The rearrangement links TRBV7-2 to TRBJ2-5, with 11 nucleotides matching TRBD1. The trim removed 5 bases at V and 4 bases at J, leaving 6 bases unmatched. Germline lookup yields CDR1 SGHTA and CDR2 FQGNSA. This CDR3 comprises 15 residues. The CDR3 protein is CASSKDRGRVETQYF. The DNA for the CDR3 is TGTGCCAGCAGCAAGGACAGGGGGCGCGTAGAGACCCAGTACTTC.

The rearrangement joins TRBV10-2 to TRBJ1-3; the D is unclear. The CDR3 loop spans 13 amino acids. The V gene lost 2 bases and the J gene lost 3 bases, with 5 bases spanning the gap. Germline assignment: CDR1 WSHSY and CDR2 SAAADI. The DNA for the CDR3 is TGCGCCAGCAGTGAGGGCATTGGAAACACCATATATTTT. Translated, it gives CASSEGIGNTIYF.

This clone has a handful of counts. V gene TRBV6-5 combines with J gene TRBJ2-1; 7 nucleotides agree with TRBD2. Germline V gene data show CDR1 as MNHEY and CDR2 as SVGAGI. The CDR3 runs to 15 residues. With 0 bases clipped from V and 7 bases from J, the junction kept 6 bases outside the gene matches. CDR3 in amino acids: CASSYSDGGGNEQFF. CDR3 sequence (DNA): TGTGCCAGCAGTTACTCGGATGGCGGGGGTAATGAGCAGTTCTTC.